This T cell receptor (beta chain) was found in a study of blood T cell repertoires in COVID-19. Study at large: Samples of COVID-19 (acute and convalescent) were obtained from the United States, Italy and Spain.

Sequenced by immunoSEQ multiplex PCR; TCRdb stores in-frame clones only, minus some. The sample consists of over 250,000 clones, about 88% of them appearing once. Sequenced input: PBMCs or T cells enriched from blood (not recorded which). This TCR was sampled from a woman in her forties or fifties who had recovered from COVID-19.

The CDR3 protein is CASSLVEAPMNTGELFF. In nucleotides, the CDR3 is TGTGCCAGCAGCTTAGTGGAGGCCCCGATGAACACCGGGGAGCTGTTTTTT. The chain carries TRBV7-9 and TRBJ2-2, with TRBD2 as a possible D gene (5 bases). Germline CDR1 SEHNR, CDR2 FQNEAQ (reference sequence). V lost 1 base, J lost 1 base, and 13 bases lay in between. The CDR3 is made up of 17 amino acids.